These T cell receptor beta chains were read from a single sample in a study of T cells in Graves' hyperthyroidism and ophthalmopathy. Using its own MiXCR run on the multiplex PCR reads, TCRdb lists one record per CDR3 protein. The top ten clones hold approximately 44% of a sample with over 500,000 distinct CDR3 sequences, roughly 45% of them seen once. The specimen sequenced was peripheral blood or thyroid tissue (not recorded which). All receptors come from an adult woman with Graves' disease, either hyperthyroidism or ophthalmopathy (not recorded which). Both conserved end residues are part of each CDR3. The D gene is left open where the match is weak. Part of the rows lack a size; the others show once, few, many or a class for expanded clones.

>TRBV24-1|TRBJ2-2|15|-|-
TGTGCCAGCAGTGACCCCGCGGCTGCCACCGGGGAGCTGTTTTTT
CASSDPAAATGELFF
>TRBV7-9|TRBJ2-5|18|-|-
TGTGCCAGCAGCCCCACCTCGAGATCCAAGATCCACCAAGAGACCCAGTACTTC
CASSPTSRSKIHQETQYF
>TRBV19|TRBJ1-5|15|TRBD1|many
TGTGCCAGTAATGTGGGACAGAATAGCAATCAGCCCCAGCATTTT
CASNVGQNSNQPQHF
>TRBV7-3|TRBJ1-2|13|TRBD1|-
TGTGCCAGCAGCCCAGGGACAGGGTTTCGCTACACCTTC
CASSPGTGFRYTF
>TRBV2|TRBJ1-2|14|TRBD1|-
TGTGCCAGCAGTTACAGGGGCCACTTTTATGGCTACACCTTC
CASSYRGHFYGYTF
>TRBV28|TRBJ1-2|13|-|many
TGTGCCAGCAGTTCCTCTGTGCGCTATGGCTACACCTTC
CASSSSVRYGYTF
>TRBV2|TRBJ2-5|14|-|many
TGTGCCAGCAGTGAAAGGAGGGTGCAAGAGACCCAGTACTTC
CASSERRVQETQYF
>TRBV20-1|TRBJ1-1|11|-|many
TGCAGTGCTAAGGGGGTGGTTGAAGCTTTCTTT
CSAKGVVEAFF
>TRBV10-3|TRBJ2-5|14|TRBD2|few
TGTGCCATCAGGGACAACTCGGGAGGGGAGACCCAGTACTTC
CAIRDNSGGETQYF
>TRBV29-1|TRBJ1-2|15|-|many
TGCAGCGTTGACGCCCCCATGGGGACCCACTATGGCTACACCTTC
CSVDAPMGTHYGYTF
>TRBV29-1|TRBJ2-7|14|-|-
TGCAGCAGTTTTAGGGGAAGGCGCGCCTACGAGCAGTACTTC
CSSFRGRRAYEQYF
>TRBV7-3|TRBJ1-6|16|TRBD1|-
TGTGCCAGCAGCTCACGAGGACAGGGTTCGGATTCACCCCTCCACTTT
CASSSRGQGSDSPLHF
>TRBV20-1|TRBJ1-1|13|TRBD1|few
TGCAGTGACGCAGGGGGTCGTCGCACTGAAGCTTTCTTT
CSDAGGRRTEAFF
>TRBV7-8|TRBJ1-2|14|-|many
TGTGCCAGCAGCTTAAGTTTCGTTTCGTATGGCTACACCTTC
CASSLSFVSYGYTF
>TRBV6-1|TRBJ1-4|15|-|many
TGTGCCAGCAGTCTCGATACCGGGACCCGCGAAAAACTGTTTTTT
CASSLDTGTREKLFF
>TRBV25-1|TRBJ2-5|10|-|many
TGTGCCAGCAGGAAAGAGACCCAGTACTTC
CASRKETQYF
>TRBV5-1|TRBJ2-7|14|TRBD1|many
TGCGCCAGCAGCTCCCCGGACAGGGGGTACGAGCAGTACTTC
CASSSPDRGYEQYF
>TRBV20-1|TRBJ1-5|16|-|-
TGCAGTGCTAGAGACCTGCTCTCGACGGAGGATCAGCCCCAGCATTTT
CSARDLLSTEDQPQHF
>TRBV20-1|TRBJ2-5|14|TRBD1|many
TGCAGTGCTAGACGGACAGGGGGCATAGAGACCCAGTACTTC
CSARRTGGIETQYF
>TRBV10-3|TRBJ2-7|14|TRBD2|-
TGTGCTAGAGTGACGGGAGGGCCCCACCACGAGCAGTACTTC
CARVTGGPHHEQYF
>TRBV24-1|TRBJ1-2|14|-|-
TGTGCCACCAGTGACCCGGTACGGAACTATGGCTACACCTTC
CATSDPVRNYGYTF
>TRBV15|TRBJ1-4|17|-|few
TGTGCCACCAGCAGAGATCGGGGCAGCCCAACTAATGAAAAACTGTTTTTT
CATSRDRGSPTNEKLFF
>TRBV20-1|TRBJ1-1|12|TRBD1|many
TGCAGTGCTAGACCAGGGGGGACTGAAGCTTTCTTT
CSARPGGTEAFF
>TRBV20-1|TRBJ2-6|16|-|many
TGCAGTGCCCCACTGAACCTAGGATACCGGGCCAACGTCCTGACTTTC
CSAPLNLGYRANVLTF
>TRBV20-1|TRBJ2-7|14|TRBD2|many
TGCAGTGCTAGTCGACTAGCGGTTCATTACGAGCAGTACTTC
CSASRLAVHYEQYF
>TRBV11-2|TRBJ2-5|14|TRBD2|few
TGTGCCAGCAGTCTGGCTAGCGGGACTCAGACCCAGTACTTC
CASSLASGTQTQYF
>TRBV11-2|TRBJ2-5|16|TRBD1|few
TGTGCCAGCAGCTTAGGCGTCGCAGGGGGCGGTGAGACCCAGTACTTC
CASSLGVAGGGETQYF
>TRBV12-3/TRBV12-4|TRBJ2-7|14|-|-
TGTGCCAGCAGTACGGGCCTCAACTCCTACGAGCAGTGCTTC
CASSTGLNSYEQCF
>TRBV7-2|TRBJ2-5|15|TRBD2|-
TGTGCCAGCAGCGCCGGGACTAGCGCACAAGAGACCCAGTACTTC
CASSAGTSAQETQYF
>TRBV6-1|TRBJ2-7|15|TRBD1|-
TGTGCCGGGAGTGGACAGGGTGTCAGCTCCTACGAGCAGTACTTC
CAGSGQGVSSYEQYF
>TRBV5-1|TRBJ2-2|15|TRBD1|many
TGCGCCAGCAGCTCCCGGACAGGGGGCACCGGGGAGCTGTTTTTT
CASSSRTGGTGELFF
>TRBV29-1|TRBJ1-2|12|-|many
TGCAGCGTTGTGGGAGTCGGCTATGGCTACACCTTC
CSVVGVGYGYTF
>TRBV19|TRBJ1-2|15|-|-
TGTGCCAGTAGTTTTCGACACGGGACAAACAATGGCTACACCTTC
CASSFRHGTNNGYTF
>TRBV20-1|TRBJ1-5|14|-|-
TGCAGTGCTAGTGAGGACGGTTTCAATCAGCCCCAGCATTTT
CSASEDGFNQPQHF
>TRBV5-6|TRBJ1-1|18|TRBD1|-
TGTGCCAGCAGCTTAGGGAGGGACAGGGGTTTTTCGAACACTGAAGCTTTCTTT
CASSLGRDRGFSNTEAFF
>TRBV4-3|TRBJ1-3|15|-|many
TGCGCCAGCAGCCAAGAGGGCAGACTTGGAAACACCATATATTTT
CASSQEGRLGNTIYF
>TRBV7-9|TRBJ2-5|15|-|many
TGTGCCAGCAGCTTAAATCCCGGCGACCAAGAGACCCAGTACTTC
CASSLNPGDQETQYF
>TRBV6-5|TRBJ1-5|16|-|few
TGTGCCAGCAGTGGGGATTCCTCTCCGAGCAATCAGCCCCAGCATTTT
CASSGDSSPSNQPQHF
>TRBV2|TRBJ1-1|14|-|once
TGTGCCAGCAGTGAAGAAGGGGAGAACACTGAAGCTTTCTTT
CASSEEGENTEAFF
>TRBV5-1|TRBJ2-7|16|TRBD1|many
TGCGCCAGCAGCCCGGTTTTGGGGGACAGCTCCTACGAGCAGTACTTC
CASSPVLGDSSYEQYF
>TRBV29-1|TRBJ2-5|11|-|few
TGCAGCGTTGATTTGGGAGAGACCCAGTACTTC
CSVDLGETQYF
>TRBV15|TRBJ1-2|14|-|-
TGTGCCACCAGCAGAGAGGCCCGGGGAGATGGCTACACCTTC
CATSREARGDGYTF
>TRBV5-6|TRBJ2-2|16|-|many
TGTGCCAGCAGCTTGGCGGGTGGCCAGAACACCGGGGAGCTGTTTTTT
CASSLAGGQNTGELFF
>TRBV7-9|TRBJ2-5|16|TRBD2|few
TGTGCCAGCAGCTTACCAACTAGCGGGAGGACGGAGACCCAGTACTTC
CASSLPTSGRTETQYF
>TRBV18|TRBJ2-7|18|TRBD1|-
TGTGCCAGCTCACCACCGAGAGGAGACAGGGTCAGCTCCTACGAGCAGTACTTC
CASSPPRGDRVSSYEQYF
>TRBV29-1|TRBJ1-2|13|-|few
TGCAGCGTCGAAGTCCGGGACGACTATGGCTACACCTTC
CSVEVRDDYGYTF
>TRBV10-3|TRBJ2-5|13|-|-
TGTGCCATCAGTGTGGGCCCTGAGGAGACCCAGTACTTC
CAISVGPEETQYF
>TRBV7-9|TRBJ2-7|13|-|-
TGTGCCAGCAGCCGTAGCGGACCCTACGAGCAGTACTTC
CASSRSGPYEQYF
>TRBV14|TRBJ2-1|13|-|few
TGTGCCAGCAGGGCAGCCTCCTACAATGAGCAGTTCTTC
CASRAASYNEQFF
>TRBV7-9|TRBJ2-5|17|TRBD2|once
TGTGCCAGCAGCCCGATAGCGGGAGGGCCCGGGATGGAGACCCAGTACTTC
CASSPIAGGPGMETQYF
>TRBV10-3|TRBJ1-2|13|-|-
TGTGCCAGAACACAGGACCTAAACTATGGCTACACCTTC
CARTQDLNYGYTF
>TRBV20-1|TRBJ2-5|16|-|many
TGCAGTGCTAGAGATTCTGGAGGAAGGTACCAAGAGACCCAGTACTTC
CSARDSGGRYQETQYF
>TRBV2|TRBJ1-2|14|-|many
TGTGCCAGCAGGAAGGACATATCTAACTATGGCTACACCTTC
CASRKDISNYGYTF
>TRBV10-2|TRBJ1-1|13|-|few
TGCGCCAGCAAGGTGGGCGGAAACACTGAAGCTTTCTTT
CASKVGGNTEAFF
>TRBV7-2|TRBJ2-1|15|-|-
TGTGCCAGCAGCTTAATAGCAGGGGCCTACAATGAGCAGTTCTTC
CASSLIAGAYNEQFF